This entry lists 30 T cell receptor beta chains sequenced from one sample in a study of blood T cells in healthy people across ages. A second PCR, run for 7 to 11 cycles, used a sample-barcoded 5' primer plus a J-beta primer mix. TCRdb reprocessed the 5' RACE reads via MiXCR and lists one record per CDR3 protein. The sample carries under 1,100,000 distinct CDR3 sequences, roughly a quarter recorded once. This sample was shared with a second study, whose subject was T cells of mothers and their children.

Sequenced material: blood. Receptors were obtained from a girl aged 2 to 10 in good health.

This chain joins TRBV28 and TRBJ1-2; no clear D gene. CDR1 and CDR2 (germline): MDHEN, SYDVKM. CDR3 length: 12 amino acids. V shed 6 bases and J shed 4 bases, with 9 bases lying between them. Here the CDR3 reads CASRAGGYGYTF. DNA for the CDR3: TGTGCCAGCAGGGCGGGTGGCTATGGCTACACCTTC.

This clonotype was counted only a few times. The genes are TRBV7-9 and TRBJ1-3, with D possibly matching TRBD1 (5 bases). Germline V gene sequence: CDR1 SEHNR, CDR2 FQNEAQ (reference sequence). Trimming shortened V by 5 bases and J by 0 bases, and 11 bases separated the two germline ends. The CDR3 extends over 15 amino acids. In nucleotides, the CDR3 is TGTGCCAGCAGCGACCTCGGGGGCTCTGGAAACACCATATATTTT. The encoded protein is CASSDLGGSGNTIYF.

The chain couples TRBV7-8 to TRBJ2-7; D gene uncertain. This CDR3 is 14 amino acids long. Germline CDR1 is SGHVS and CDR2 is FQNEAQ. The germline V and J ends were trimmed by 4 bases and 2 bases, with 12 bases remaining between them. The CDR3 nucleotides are TGTGCCAGCAGCTCCGAGTTTTCCACCTACGAGCAGTACTTC. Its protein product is CASSSEFSTYEQYF.

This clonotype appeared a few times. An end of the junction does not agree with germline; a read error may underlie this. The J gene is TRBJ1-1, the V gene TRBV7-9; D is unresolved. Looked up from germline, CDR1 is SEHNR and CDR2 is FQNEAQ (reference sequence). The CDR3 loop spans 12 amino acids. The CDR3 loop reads CASSLLGTETFF. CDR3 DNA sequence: TGTGCCAGCAGCTTATTAGGAACTGAAACTTTCTTT.

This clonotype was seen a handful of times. Written as DNA, the CDR3 is TGCAGTGCTAGAGATTCCGGGCTTAGGGGTGAGCAGTTCTTC. This sequence encodes CSARDSGLRGEQFF. The J gene is TRBJ2-5, the V gene TRBV20-1, with TRBD1 as a possible D gene (5 bases). Near its end, the DNA agrees better with TRBJ2-1, so the J call may be wrong. Germline values: CDR1 DFQATT, CDR2 SNEGSKA (reference sequence). CDR3 size: 14 residues.

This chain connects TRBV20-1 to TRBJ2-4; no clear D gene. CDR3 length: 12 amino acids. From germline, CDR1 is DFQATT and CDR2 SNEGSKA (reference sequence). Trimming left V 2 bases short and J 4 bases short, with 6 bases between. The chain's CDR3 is CSARYTKNIQYF. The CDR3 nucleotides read TGCAGTGCTAGATACACGAAAAACATTCAGTACTTC.

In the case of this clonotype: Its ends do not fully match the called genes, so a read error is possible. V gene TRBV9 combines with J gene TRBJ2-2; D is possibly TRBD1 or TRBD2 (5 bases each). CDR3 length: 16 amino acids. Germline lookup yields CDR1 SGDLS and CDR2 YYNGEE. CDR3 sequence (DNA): TGTGCCAGCAGCGGCCCCGGGACCAGGAACACCGGGGAGCTGTTCTTT. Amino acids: CASSGPGTRNTGELFF.

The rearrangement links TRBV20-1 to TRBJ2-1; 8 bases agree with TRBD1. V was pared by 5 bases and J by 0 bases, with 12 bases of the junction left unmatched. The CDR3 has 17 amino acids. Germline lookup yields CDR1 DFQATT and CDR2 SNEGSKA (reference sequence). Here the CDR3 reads CSAGDRSRVYSYNEQFF. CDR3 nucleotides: TGCAGTGCTGGGGACAGGTCCAGAGTCTACTCCTACAATGAGCAGTTCTTC.

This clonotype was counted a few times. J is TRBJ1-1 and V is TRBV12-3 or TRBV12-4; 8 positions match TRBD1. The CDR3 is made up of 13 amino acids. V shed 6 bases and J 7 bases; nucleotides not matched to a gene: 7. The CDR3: CASRPPGTGEAFF. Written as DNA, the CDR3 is TGTGCCAGCAGGCCCCCCGGGACAGGTGAAGCTTTCTTT.

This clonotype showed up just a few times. The CDR3 sequence: CASSEPGAGGGYTF. CDR3 nucleotides: TGTGCCAGCAGCGAACCAGGGGCCGGCGGAGGCTACACCTTC. The chain joins TRBV28 to TRBJ1-2; D may be TRBD1 (6 bases). The ends were cut back, 6 bases at V and 8 bases at J, with 19 bases in the middle. Germline V gene lookup returns CDR1 MDHEN and CDR2 SYDVKM. This CDR3 contains 14 residues.

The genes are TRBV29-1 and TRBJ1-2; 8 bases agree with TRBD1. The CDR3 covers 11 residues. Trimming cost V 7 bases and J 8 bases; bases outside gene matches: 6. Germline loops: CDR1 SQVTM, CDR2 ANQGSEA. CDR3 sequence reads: CSARTGKGYTF. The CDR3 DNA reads TGCAGCGCCCGGACAGGGAAAGGCTACACCTTC.

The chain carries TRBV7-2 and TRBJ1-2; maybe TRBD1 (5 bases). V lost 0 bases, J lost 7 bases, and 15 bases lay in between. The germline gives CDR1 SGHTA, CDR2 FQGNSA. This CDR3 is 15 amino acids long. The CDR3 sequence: CASSLAASGRSGYTF. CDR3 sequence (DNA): TGTGCCAGCAGCTTAGCGGCGTCAGGGAGGAGTGGCTACACCTTC. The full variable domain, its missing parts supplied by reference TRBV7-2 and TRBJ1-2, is GAGVSQSPSNKVTEKGKDVELRCDPISGHTALYWYRQSLGQGLEFLIYFQGNSAPDKSGLPSDRFSAERTGGSVSTLTIQRTQQEDSAVYLCASSLAASGRSGYTFGSGTRLTVV.

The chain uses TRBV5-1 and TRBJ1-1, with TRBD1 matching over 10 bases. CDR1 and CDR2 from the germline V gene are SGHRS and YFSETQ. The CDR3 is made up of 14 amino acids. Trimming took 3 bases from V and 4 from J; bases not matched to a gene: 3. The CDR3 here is CASSSDRGGTEAFF. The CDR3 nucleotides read TGCGCCAGCAGCTCGGACAGGGGGGGCACTGAAGCTTTCTTT.

The CDR3 coding sequence is TGCAGCGTCGATAGAGGGGACGGGGAGCAGTACTTC. This translates into CSVDRGDGEQYF. The chain carries TRBV29-1 and TRBJ2-7; either TRBD1 or TRBD2 may supply D (5 bases each). V was pared by 6 bases and J by 7 bases, with 16 bases between. The CDR3 runs 12 residues. Germline V gene lookup returns CDR1 SQVTM and CDR2 ANQGSEA.

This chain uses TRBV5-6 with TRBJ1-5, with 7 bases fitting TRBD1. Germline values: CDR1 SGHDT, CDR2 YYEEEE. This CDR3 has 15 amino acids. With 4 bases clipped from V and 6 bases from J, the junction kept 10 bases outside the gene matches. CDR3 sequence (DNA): TGTGCCAGCAGCAAGAGAACAGGGGTGGGTCAGCCCCAGCATTTT. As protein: CASSKRTGVGQPQHF.

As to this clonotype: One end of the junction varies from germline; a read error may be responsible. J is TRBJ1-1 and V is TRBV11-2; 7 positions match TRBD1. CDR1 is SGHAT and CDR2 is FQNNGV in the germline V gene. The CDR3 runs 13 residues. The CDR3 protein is CASSSQGNTEASF. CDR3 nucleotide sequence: TGTGCCAGCAGCTCACAGGGGAACACTGAAGCTTCCTTT.

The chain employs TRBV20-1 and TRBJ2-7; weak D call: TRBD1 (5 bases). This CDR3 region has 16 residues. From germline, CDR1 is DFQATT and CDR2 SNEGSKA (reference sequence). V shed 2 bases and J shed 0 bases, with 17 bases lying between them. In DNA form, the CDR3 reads TGCAGTGCTAGATTTCGTCGGGCTCAGGGCTCCTACGAGCAGTACTTC. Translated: CSARFRRAQGSYEQYF.

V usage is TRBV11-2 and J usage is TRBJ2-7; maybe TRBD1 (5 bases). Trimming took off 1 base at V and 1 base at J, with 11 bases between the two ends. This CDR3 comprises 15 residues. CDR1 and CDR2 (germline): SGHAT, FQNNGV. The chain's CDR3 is CASSLATGYSYEQYF. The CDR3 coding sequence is TGTGCCAGCAGCTTAGCAACAGGATATTCCTACGAGCAGTACTTC.

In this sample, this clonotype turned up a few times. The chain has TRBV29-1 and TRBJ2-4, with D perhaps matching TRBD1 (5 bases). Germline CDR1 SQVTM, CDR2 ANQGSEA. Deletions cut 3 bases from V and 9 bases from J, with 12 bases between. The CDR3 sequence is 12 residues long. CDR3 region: CSVDGDSSIQYF. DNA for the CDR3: TGCAGCGTTGACGGAGACAGCAGCATTCAGTACTTC.

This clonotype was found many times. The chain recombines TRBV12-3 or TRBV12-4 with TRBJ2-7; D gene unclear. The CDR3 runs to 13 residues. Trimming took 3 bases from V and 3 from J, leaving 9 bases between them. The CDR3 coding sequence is TGTGCCAGCAGTTTCGGACCCATCTACGAGCAGTACTTC. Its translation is CASSFGPIYEQYF.

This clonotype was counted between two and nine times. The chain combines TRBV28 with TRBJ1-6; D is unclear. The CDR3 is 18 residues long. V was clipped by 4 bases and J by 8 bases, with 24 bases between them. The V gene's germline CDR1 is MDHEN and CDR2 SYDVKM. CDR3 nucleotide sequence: TGTGCCAGCAGTTCTTTCAATCGTAAAAGCTCAACCGATTCACCCCTCCACTTT. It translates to CASSSFNRKSSTDSPLHF.

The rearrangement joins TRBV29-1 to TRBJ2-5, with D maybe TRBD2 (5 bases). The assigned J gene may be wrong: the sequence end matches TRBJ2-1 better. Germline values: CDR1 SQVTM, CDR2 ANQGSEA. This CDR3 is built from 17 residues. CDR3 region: CSVDYIGGPSDYNEQFF. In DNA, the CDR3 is TGCAGCGTTGATTACATCGGAGGTCCTTCTGACTACAATGAGCAGTTCTTC.

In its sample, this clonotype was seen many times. The CDR3 spells CASSIEGNQPQHF. The CDR3 nucleotides are TGTGCCAGTAGTATAGAAGGCAATCAGCCCCAGCATTTT. This sequence joins TRBV19 and TRBJ1-5; D gene uncertain. Between the trimmed V and J ends, which lost 0 bases and 2 bases, there was a span of 2 bases. Per germline, CDR1 LNHDA and CDR2 SQIVND (reference sequence). This CDR3 is built from 13 residues.

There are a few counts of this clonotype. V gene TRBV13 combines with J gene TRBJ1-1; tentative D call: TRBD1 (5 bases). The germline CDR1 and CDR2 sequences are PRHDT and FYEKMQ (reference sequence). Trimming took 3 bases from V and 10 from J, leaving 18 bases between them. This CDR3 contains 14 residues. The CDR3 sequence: CASSLGPSFGGAFF. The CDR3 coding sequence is TGTGCCAGCAGCTTGGGTCCCTCCTTCGGGGGAGCTTTCTTT.

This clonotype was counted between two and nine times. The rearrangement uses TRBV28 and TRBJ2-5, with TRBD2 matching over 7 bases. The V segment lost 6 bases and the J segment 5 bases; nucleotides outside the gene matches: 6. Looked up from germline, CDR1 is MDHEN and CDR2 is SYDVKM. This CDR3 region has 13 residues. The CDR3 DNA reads TGTGCCAGCAGATGGAGCGGGGTGGAGACCCAGTACTTC. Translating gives CASRWSGVETQYF.

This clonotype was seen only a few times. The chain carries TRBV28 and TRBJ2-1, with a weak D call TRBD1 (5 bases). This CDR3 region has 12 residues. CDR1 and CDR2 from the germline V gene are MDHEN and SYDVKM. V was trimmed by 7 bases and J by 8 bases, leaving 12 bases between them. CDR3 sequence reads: CASTLSGYEQFF. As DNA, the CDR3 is TGTGCCAGCACCCTTTCAGGGTATGAGCAGTTCTTC.

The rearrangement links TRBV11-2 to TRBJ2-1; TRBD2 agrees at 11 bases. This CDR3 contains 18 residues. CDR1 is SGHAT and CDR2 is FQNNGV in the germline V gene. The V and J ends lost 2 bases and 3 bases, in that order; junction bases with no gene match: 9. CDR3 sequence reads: CASSLYLAGGLLYNEQFF. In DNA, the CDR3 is TGTGCCAGCAGCTTATACCTAGCGGGAGGATTGCTCTACAATGAGCAGTTCTTC.

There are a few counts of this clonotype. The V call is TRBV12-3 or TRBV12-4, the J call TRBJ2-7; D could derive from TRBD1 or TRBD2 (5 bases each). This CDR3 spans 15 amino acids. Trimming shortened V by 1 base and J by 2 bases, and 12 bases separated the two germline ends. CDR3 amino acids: CASSLDRGDPYEQYF. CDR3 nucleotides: TGTGCCAGCAGTTTAGATAGGGGAGACCCCTACGAGCAGTACTTC.

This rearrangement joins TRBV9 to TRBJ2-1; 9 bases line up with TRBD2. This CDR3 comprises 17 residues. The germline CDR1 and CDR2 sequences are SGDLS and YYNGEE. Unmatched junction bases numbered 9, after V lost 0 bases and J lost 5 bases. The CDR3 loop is CASSVALAGIGDNEQFF. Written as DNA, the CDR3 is TGTGCCAGCAGCGTAGCCCTAGCGGGGATAGGGGACAATGAGCAGTTCTTC.

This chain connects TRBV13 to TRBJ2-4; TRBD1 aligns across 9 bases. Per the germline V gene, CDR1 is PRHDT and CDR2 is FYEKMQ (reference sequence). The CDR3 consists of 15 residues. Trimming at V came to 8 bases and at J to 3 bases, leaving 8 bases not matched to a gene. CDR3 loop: CASGTPGQGKNIQYF. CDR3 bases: TGTGCCAGCGGCACACCGGGACAGGGCAAAAACATTCAGTACTTC.